These 26 T cell receptor beta chains share one sample of origin, sequenced in a study of shared clonotypes between healthy human individuals. The assay was immunoSEQ multiplex PCR, and TCRdb's table has in-frame clones only and misses some. The repertoire holds millions of clones, with around 95% as singletons. Material: naive CD4+ T cells sorted from blood. The subset denotes: CD45RA+ positively selected. These receptors were collected from a man younger than 35 in good health.

The rearrangement uses TRBV30 and TRBJ1-6, with no clear D. The ends were cut back, 3 bases at V and 7 bases at J, with 13 bases in the middle. Germline V gene data show CDR1 as GTSNPN and CDR2 as SVGIG (reference sequence). CDR3 length: 14 amino acids. In DNA form, the CDR3 reads TGTGCCTGGAGCGCCTGGGAACGAAATTCACCCCTCCACTTT. This encodes CAWSAWERNSPLHF.

This chain joins TRBV30 and TRBJ2-7; 8 bases are a match to TRBD1. Germline V CDR1 and CDR2: GTSNPN, SVGIG (reference sequence). Trimming removed 3 bases from V and 6 bases from J; junction bases left unmatched: 13. This CDR3 spans 15 amino acids. CDR3 in DNA: TGTGCCTGGAGAATGGAGGACAGGGTTTTGGGCGAGCAGTACTTC. Protein: CAWRMEDRVLGEQYF.

Turning to this clone: The same CDR3 arises from other DNA sequences in this sample as well. The chain is built from TRBV18 and TRBJ1-2; D perhaps matches TRBD1 (5 bases). The CDR3 has 13 amino acids. CDR1 is KGHSH and CDR2 is LQKENI in the germline V gene. Trimming pared 6 bases from V and 2 bases from J, leaving 10 bases between. The CDR3 region has the DNA TGTGCCAGCTCCCTAGACAGAAACTATGGCTACACCTTC. Translated: CASSLDRNYGYTF. Full variable domain (rest looked up from reference TRBV18 and TRBJ1-2): NAGVMQNPRHLVRRRGQEARLRCSPMKGHSHVYWYRQLPEEGLKFMVYLQKENIIDESGMPKERFSAEFPKEGPSILRIQQVVRGDSAAYFCASSLDRNYGYTFGSGTRLTVV.

As for this clone: At the DNA level, this CDR3 is encoded by other sequences in the same sample as well. The chain is built from TRBV30 and TRBJ1-1; 9 bases map to TRBD1. In germline, CDR1 is GTSNPN, CDR2 SVGIG (reference sequence). V lost 0 bases, J lost 4 bases, and 0 bases stayed unmatched. The CDR3 is 13 amino acids. CDR3 sequence: CAWSVQGATEAFF. In DNA form, the CDR3 reads TGTGCCTGGAGTGTACAGGGGGCCACTGAAGCTTTCTTT. The full variable domain, its missing parts supplied by reference TRBV30 and TRBJ1-1, is SQTIHQWPATLVQPVGSPLSLECTVEGTSNPNLYWYRQAAGRGLQLLFYSVGIGQISSEVPQNLSASRPQDRQFILSSKKLLLSDSGFYLCAWSVQGATEAFFGQGTRLTVV.

The CDR3 DNA follows: TGTGCCTGGAGTGTCTTCGGGACTACCGATACGCAGTATTTT. Protein product: CAWSVFGTTDTQYF. The chain has TRBV30 and TRBJ2-3, with 7 bases fitting TRBD2. The germline V gene has CDR1 GTSNPN and CDR2 SVGIG (reference sequence). The CDR3 runs 14 residues. Trimming took 0 bases from V and 6 from J; bases not matched to a gene: 6.

CDR3 nucleotides: TGTGCCAGTAGTATCTACAGGACCCCCTACGAGCAGTACTTC. It specifies CASSIYRTPYEQYF. The chain uses TRBV19 and TRBJ2-7; TRBD1 might be the D (5 bases). This CDR3 spans 14 amino acids. Per germline, CDR1 LNHDA and CDR2 SQIVND (reference sequence). Deletions cut 3 bases from V and 2 bases from J, with 11 bases between.

This clone was seen a single time. The chain links TRBV28 to TRBJ1-2; 11 bases agree with TRBD1. V shed 7 bases and J 7 bases; nucleotides not matched to a gene: 8. CDR3 length: 14 amino acids. Germline V gives CDR1 MDHEN, CDR2 SYDVKM. CDR3 in amino acids: CASTIGQGAPGYTF. CDR3 nucleotides: TGTGCCAGCACCATCGGACAGGGGGCCCCTGGCTACACCTTC.

V usage is TRBV6-8 and J usage is TRBJ2-7, with no clear D. This CDR3 has 16 amino acids. CDR1 is MNHGY, CDR2 SAAAGT, per germline. With 4 bases removed from V and 2 bases from J, the gap between germline ends came to 18 bases. The CDR3 sequence is CASSFPSRALAYEQYF. The CDR3 nucleotides read TGTGCCAGCAGTTTCCCCTCGAGAGCGCTTGCCTACGAGCAGTACTTC.

This sequence joins TRBV27 and TRBJ2-1; no definite D call. The CDR3 runs to 9 residues. Trimming shortened V by 10 bases and J by 8 bases, and 6 bases separated the two germline ends. In germline, CDR1 is MNHEY, CDR2 SMNVEV (reference sequence). The CDR3 coding sequence is TGTGCCATTGGTCATGAGCAGTTCTTC. Protein sequence: CAIGHEQFF.

This chain joins TRBV19 and TRBJ2-6; D is unresolved. Germline V gene data show CDR1 as LNHDA and CDR2 as SQIVND (reference sequence). The V and J ends lost 9 bases and 0 bases respectively, with 15 bases between them. The CDR3 covers 16 residues. The CDR3 region is CASKGLPSSGANVLTF. In nucleotides, the CDR3 is TGTGCCAGCAAAGGGTTACCGAGCTCTGGGGCCAACGTCCTGACTTTC. The variable domain in full, completed from reference TRBV19 and TRBJ2-6, reads DGGITQSPKYLFRKEGQNVTLSCEQNLNHDAMYWYRQDPGQGLRLIYYSQIVNDFQKGDIAEGYSVSREKKESFPLTVTSAQKNPTAFYLCASKGLPSSGANVLTFGAGSRLTVL.

This CDR3 is CASTSGGLAGGRGTDTQYF. The CDR3, as DNA: TGTGCCAGCACCTCAGGCGGTCTAGCGGGAGGGCGGGGCACAGATACGCAGTATTTT. The rearrangement uses TRBV11-2 and TRBJ2-3, with 12 bases lining up with TRBD2. V shed 7 bases, J shed 1 base, and the junction held 15 bases outside the gene matches. Per the germline V gene, CDR1 is SGHAT and CDR2 is FQNNGV. The CDR3 covers 19 residues.

The count of this clone is one. This rearrangement joins TRBV30 to TRBJ1-1, with D maybe TRBD1 (6 bases). The CDR3 is made up of 13 amino acids. Germline V lookup: CDR1 GTSNPN, CDR2 SVGIG (reference sequence). Trimming took 5 bases from V and 1 from J, leaving 11 bases between them. The CDR3 loop is CAWDRIPNTEAFF. The CDR3 coding sequence is TGTGCCTGGGACAGGATCCCGAACACTGAAGCTTTCTTT.

V gene TRBV27 combines with J gene TRBJ2-7; 9 bases align to TRBD1. Germline V gives CDR1 MNHEY, CDR2 SMNVEV (reference sequence). Trimming cost V 4 bases and J 6 bases; bases outside gene matches: 16. This CDR3 has 17 residues. CDR3 residues: CASSYPPPGQGQGEQYF. The CDR3 nucleotides are TGTGCCAGCAGTTACCCTCCTCCGGGACAGGGACAGGGCGAGCAGTACTTC.

This clone has ten or more counts. Other nucleotide sequences from this sample produce the same CDR3. The chain carries TRBV29-1 and TRBJ2-7; 10 positions match TRBD1. Germline CDR1 and CDR2: SQVTM and ANQGSEA. After removal of 0 bases from V and 1 base from J, the junction contained 3 bases not matched to a gene. The CDR3 runs to 15 residues. The CDR3: CSVEDRDRGSYEQYF. The CDR3 DNA follows: TGCAGCGTTGAAGATCGGGACAGGGGATCCTACGAGCAGTACTTC.

The rearrangement joins TRBV6-5 to TRBJ2-5, with D possibly TRBD1 on 6 matching bases. Trimming took 0 bases from V and 4 from J, leaving 15 bases between them. Germline V gene sequence: CDR1 MNHEY, CDR2 SVGAGI. This CDR3 is built from 16 residues. The CDR3 bases are TGTGCCAGCAGTTACTCCGTCCTGGGGGCGGCAGAGACCCAGTACTTC. Translating gives CASSYSVLGAAETQYF.

V usage is TRBV6-1 and J usage is TRBJ1-2; tentative D call: TRBD1 (5 bases). CDR1 MNHNS and CDR2 SASEGT come from the germline V gene. Between the trimmed V and J ends, which lost 8 bases and 4 bases, there was a span of 20 bases. CDR3 length: 15 residues. In DNA form, the CDR3 reads TGTGCCAGCCGCCCAGGCGGCGGAACAGGCTATGGCTACACCTTC. Protein product: CASRPGGGTGYGYTF.

The V gene is TRBV11-2, the J gene TRBJ2-1; TRBD1 agrees at 7 bases. There are 16 residues in the CDR3. V was pared by 3 bases and J by 2 bases, with 7 bases of the junction left unmatched. Germline V gene data show CDR1 as SGHAT and CDR2 as FQNNGV. The CDR3 DNA sequence: TGTGCCAGCAGCTTCTCTTTTCAGGGGGCCTACAATGAGCAGTTCTTC. Translating it yields CASSFSFQGAYNEQFF.

This chain joins TRBV5-6 and TRBJ1-2; no reliable D call. With 0 bases removed from V and 4 bases from J, the gap between germline ends came to 7 bases. The CDR3 loop spans 13 amino acids. Germline V gene data show CDR1 as SGHDT and CDR2 as YYEEEE. The CDR3 protein is CASSLGRIYGYTF. CDR3 nucleotides: TGTGCCAGCAGCTTGGGTAGGATCTATGGCTACACCTTC.

The chain is built from TRBV19 and TRBJ2-1; D possibly uses TRBD1 or TRBD2 (6 bases each). The germline V gene has CDR1 LNHDA and CDR2 SQIVND (reference sequence). V lost 3 bases and J 3 bases, leaving 24 bases between the germline ends. This CDR3 comprises 19 residues. CDR3 sequence reads: CASSMLASGALSFYNEQFF. In DNA, the CDR3 is TGTGCCAGTAGTATGTTAGCGTCGGGGGCCCTCTCCTTCTACAATGAGCAGTTCTTC. Combining the CDR3 with reference TRBV19 and TRBJ2-1 gives the whole variable domain DGGITQSPKYLFRKEGQNVTLSCEQNLNHDAMYWYRQDPGQGLRLIYYSQIVNDFQKGDIAEGYSVSREKKESFPLTVTSAQKNPTAFYLCASSMLASGALSFYNEQFFGPGTRLTVL.

The V and J genes are TRBV2 and TRBJ1-5; D is uncertain. V was pared by 7 bases and J by 6 bases, with 10 bases between. The CDR3 totals 12 residues. Germline V lookup: CDR1 SNHLY, CDR2 FYNNEI. This chain's CDR3 is CASTGLGQPQHF. Here the CDR3 DNA reads TGTGCCAGCACCGGGTTGGGTCAGCCCCAGCATTTT.

Worth noting for this clone: Other nucleotide sequences from this sample produce the same CDR3. The rearrangement joins TRBV5-4 to TRBJ2-7; 8 positions match TRBD1. Germline V gene data show CDR1 as SGHNT and CDR2 as YYREEE (reference sequence). The CDR3 runs to 14 residues. The trim removed 0 bases at V and 1 base at J, leaving 0 bases unmatched. The CDR3 is CASSLDRGSYEQYF. The CDR3 DNA sequence: TGTGCCAGCAGCTTGGACAGGGGGTCCTACGAGCAGTACTTC.

This chain uses TRBV30 with TRBJ2-1, with D uncertain. V was shortened by 4 bases and J by 2 bases, with 9 bases between the two germline ends. Germline V CDR1 and CDR2: GTSNPN, SVGIG (reference sequence). The CDR3 is 13 residues long. CDR3 in DNA: TGTGCCTGGATTCACGCGACCTACAATGAGCAGTTCTTC. Translated, it gives CAWIHATYNEQFF.

The chain recombines TRBV4-1 with TRBJ1-1, with D perhaps TRBD1 (5 bases). Germline CDR1 MGHRA, CDR2 YSYEKL. V lost 1 base, J lost 5 bases, and 17 bases lay in between. The CDR3 has 16 residues. The CDR3 nucleotides are TGCGCCAGCAGCCAAGGGGGAGGGGTAAGCGGGACTGAAGCTTTCTTT. The encoded protein is CASSQGGGVSGTEAFF.

The chain joins TRBV30 to TRBJ1-1, with TRBD1 as a possible D gene (6 bases). The V end lost 3 bases, the J end lost 9 bases, and 11 bases lay between the germline ends. Germline lookup yields CDR1 GTSNPN and CDR2 SVGIG (reference sequence). The CDR3 contains 11 residues. The CDR3: CAWSVRGQAFF. The CDR3 DNA reads TGTGCCTGGAGCGTTCGGGGGCAAGCTTTCTTT.

A word on this clone: This CDR3 is also generated by other DNA sequences in the sample. This sequence joins TRBV5-1 and TRBJ2-3; TRBD1 aligns across 10 bases. The CDR3 covers 15 residues. V shed 0 bases and J 3 bases; nucleotides not matched to a gene: 1. From germline, CDR1 is SGHRS and CDR2 YFSETQ. Here the CDR3 DNA reads TGCGCCAGCAGCTTGGGACAGGGGGCAACAGATACGCAGTATTTT. It specifies CASSLGQGATDTQYF. Full variable domain (remainder filled in from reference TRBV5-1 and TRBJ2-3): KAGVTQTPRYLIKTRGQQVTLSCSPISGHRSVSWYQQTPGQGLQFLFEYFSETQRNKGNFPGRFSGRQFSNSRSEMNVSTLELGDSALYLCASSLGQGATDTQYFGPGTRLTVL.

The chain uses TRBV10-3 and TRBJ2-5; 8 bases agree with TRBD1. V trimming: 5 bases; J trimming: 4 bases; junction bases outside the gene matches: 3. CDR1 and CDR2 from the germline V gene are ENHRY and SYGVKD. This CDR3 contains 13 residues. CDR3 bases: TGTGCCATCAGTAAAGGGACAGGAGAGACCCAGTACTTC. Translating gives CAISKGTGETQYF.